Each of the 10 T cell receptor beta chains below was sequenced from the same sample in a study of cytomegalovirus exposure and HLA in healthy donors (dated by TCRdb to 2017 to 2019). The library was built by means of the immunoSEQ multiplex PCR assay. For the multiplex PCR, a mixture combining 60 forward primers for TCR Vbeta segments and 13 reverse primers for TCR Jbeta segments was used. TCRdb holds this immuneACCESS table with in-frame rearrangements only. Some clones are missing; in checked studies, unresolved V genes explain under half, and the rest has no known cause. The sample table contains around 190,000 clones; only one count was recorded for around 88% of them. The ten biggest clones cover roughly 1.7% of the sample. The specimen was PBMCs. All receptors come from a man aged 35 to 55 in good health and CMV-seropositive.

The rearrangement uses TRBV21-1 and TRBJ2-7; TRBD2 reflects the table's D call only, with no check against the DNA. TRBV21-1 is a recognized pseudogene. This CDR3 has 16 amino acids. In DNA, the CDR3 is TGTGCCAGCAGCAAAGACCCGGAGGGCTCCTCCTACGAGCAGTACTTC. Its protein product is CASSKDPEGSSYEQYF.

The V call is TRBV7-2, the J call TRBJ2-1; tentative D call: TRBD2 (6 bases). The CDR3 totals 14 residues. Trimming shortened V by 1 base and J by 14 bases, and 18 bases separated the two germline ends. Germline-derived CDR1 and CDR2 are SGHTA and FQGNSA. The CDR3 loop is CASSLGPGTGEEFF. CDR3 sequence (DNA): TGTGCCAGCAGCTTAGGGCCCGGGACTGGGGAGGAGTTCTTC.

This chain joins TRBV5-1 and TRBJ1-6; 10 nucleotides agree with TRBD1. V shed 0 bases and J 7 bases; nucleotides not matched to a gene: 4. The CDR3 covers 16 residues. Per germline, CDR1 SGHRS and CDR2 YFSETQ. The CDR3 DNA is TGCGCCAGCAGCTTGGCGCTGGACAGGGGGAATTCACCCCTCCACTTT. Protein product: CASSLALDRGNSPLHF.

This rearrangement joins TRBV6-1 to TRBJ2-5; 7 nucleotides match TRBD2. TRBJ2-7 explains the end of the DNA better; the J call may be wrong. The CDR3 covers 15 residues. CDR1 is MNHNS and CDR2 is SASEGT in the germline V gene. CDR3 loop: CASSEAPGRGYEQYF. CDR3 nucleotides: TGTGCCAGCAGTGAAGCGCCAGGGAGGGGTTACGAGCAGTACTTC.

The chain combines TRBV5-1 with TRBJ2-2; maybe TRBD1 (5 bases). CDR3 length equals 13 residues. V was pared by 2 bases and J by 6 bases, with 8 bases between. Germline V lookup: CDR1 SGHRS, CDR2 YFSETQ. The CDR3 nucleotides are TGCGCCAGCAGCTTACCAGGGTCCGGGGAGCTGTTTTTT. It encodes CASSLPGSGELFF.

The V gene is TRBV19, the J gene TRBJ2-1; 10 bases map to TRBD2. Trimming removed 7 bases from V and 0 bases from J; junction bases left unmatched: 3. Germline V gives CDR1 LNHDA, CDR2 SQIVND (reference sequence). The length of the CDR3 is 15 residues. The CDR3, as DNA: TGTGCCAGTACCAGGACTAGCGGCTCCTACAATGAGCAGTTCTTC. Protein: CASTRTSGSYNEQFF. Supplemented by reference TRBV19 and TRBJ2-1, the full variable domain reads DGGITQSPKYLFRKEGQNVTLSCEQNLNHDAMYWYRQDPGQGLRLIYYSQIVNDFQKGDIAEGYSVSREKKESFPLTVTSAQKNPTAFYLCASTRTSGSYNEQFFGPGTRLTVL.

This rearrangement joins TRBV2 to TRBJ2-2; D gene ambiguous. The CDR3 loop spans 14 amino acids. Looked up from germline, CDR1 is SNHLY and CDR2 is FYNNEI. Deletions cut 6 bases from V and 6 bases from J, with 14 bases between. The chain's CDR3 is CASRVNSVSGELFF. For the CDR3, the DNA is TGTGCCAGCAGAGTTAACAGTGTTTCCGGGGAGCTGTTTTTT.

The CDR3: CASSRTSGASTDTQYF. CDR3 nucleotides: TGTGCCAGCAGTAGGACTAGCGGGGCTAGCACAGATACGCAGTATTTT. The chain couples TRBV6-6 to TRBJ2-3; 12 bases are shared with TRBD2. Trimming removed 5 bases from V and 0 bases from J; junction bases left unmatched: 3. The V gene's germline CDR1 is MNHNY and CDR2 SVGAGI (reference sequence). This CDR3 spans 16 amino acids.

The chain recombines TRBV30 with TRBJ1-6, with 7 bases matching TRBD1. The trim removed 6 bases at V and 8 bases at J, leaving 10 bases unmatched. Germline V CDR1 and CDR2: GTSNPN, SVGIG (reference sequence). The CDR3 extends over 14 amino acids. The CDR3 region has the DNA TGTGCCTGTGAATCCCGGGACAGTCATTCACCCCTCCACTTT. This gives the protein CACESRDSHSPLHF.

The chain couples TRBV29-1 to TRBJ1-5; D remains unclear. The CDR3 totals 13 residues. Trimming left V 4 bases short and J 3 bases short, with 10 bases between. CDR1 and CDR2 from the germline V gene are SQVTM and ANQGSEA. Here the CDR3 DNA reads TGCAGCGTTGTCTCTAATTACAATCAGCCCCAGCATTTT. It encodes CSVVSNYNQPQHF.